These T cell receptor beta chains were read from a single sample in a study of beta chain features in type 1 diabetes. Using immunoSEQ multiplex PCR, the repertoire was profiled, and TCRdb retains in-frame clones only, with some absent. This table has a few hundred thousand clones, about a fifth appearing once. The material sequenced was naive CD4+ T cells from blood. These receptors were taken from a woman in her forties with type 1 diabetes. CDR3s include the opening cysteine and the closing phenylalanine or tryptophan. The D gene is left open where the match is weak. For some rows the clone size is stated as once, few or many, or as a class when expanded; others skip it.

CDR3nt: TGTGCCAGCAGTGATAATGGCTACACCTTC; CDR3aa: CASSDNGYTF; abundance: -; v_gene: TRBV2; d_gene: -; j_gene: TRBJ1-2
CDR3nt: TGTGCCAGCAGCTATGAGAGGGGGCGGTACGAGCAGTACTTC; CDR3aa: CASSYERGRYEQYF; abundance: -; v_gene: TRBV6-5; d_gene: TRBD1; j_gene: TRBJ2-7
CDR3nt: TGTGCCAGCAGCACCGCAGGGGGAACTGAAGCTTTCTTT; CDR3aa: CASSTAGGTEAFF; abundance: few; v_gene: TRBV7-2; d_gene: TRBD1; j_gene: TRBJ1-1
CDR3nt: TGCAGCGTGGCAAGGCCAGGGATGGGGAACGAGCAGTACTTC; CDR3aa: CSVARPGMGNEQYF; abundance: few; v_gene: TRBV29-1; d_gene: -; j_gene: TRBJ2-7
CDR3nt: TGCAGTGCGGCCACCGGAAACACCATATATTTT; CDR3aa: CSAATGNTIYF; abundance: few; v_gene: TRBV20-1; d_gene: -; j_gene: TRBJ1-3
CDR3nt: TGTGCCAGCAGCTCGGACAAAGCGGGGGGCCCCGAGGAGACCCAGTACTTC; CDR3aa: CASSSDKAGGPEETQYF; abundance: few; v_gene: TRBV28; d_gene: TRBD2; j_gene: TRBJ2-5
CDR3nt: TGCGCCAGCAGCTTGGTGACTAACACCGGGGAGCTGTTTTTT; CDR3aa: CASSLVTNTGELFF; abundance: -; v_gene: TRBV5-1; d_gene: -; j_gene: TRBJ2-2
CDR3nt: TGTGCCACCAGCAGAGCAACAGGGATGAAGAATTCACCCCTCCACTTT; CDR3aa: CATSRATGMKNSPLHF; abundance: -; v_gene: TRBV15; d_gene: -; j_gene: TRBJ1-6
CDR3nt: TGTGCCAGCAGCTCACAGGGGGCCAGTCAGCCCCAGCATTTT; CDR3aa: CASSSQGASQPQHF; abundance: -; v_gene: TRBV7-2; d_gene: TRBD1; j_gene: TRBJ1-5
CDR3nt: TGTGCCACCAATCCAGGGGAGGGGGAGACCCAGTACTTC; CDR3aa: CATNPGEGETQYF; abundance: -; v_gene: TRBV7-9; d_gene: -; j_gene: TRBJ2-5
CDR3nt: TGTGCCACCAGCAGCCCCCCGGGGGGCCGGACCGGGGAGCTGTTTTTT; CDR3aa: CATSSPPGGRTGELFF; abundance: few; v_gene: TRBV15; d_gene: -; j_gene: TRBJ2-2
CDR3nt: TGCGCCAGCAGCCCTGCGGACAGGGCCGCTCGGTACACCTTC; CDR3aa: CASSPADRAARYTF; abundance: -; v_gene: TRBV4-1; d_gene: TRBD1; j_gene: TRBJ1-2
CDR3nt: TGTGCCAGCAGTACCGGGACAGTAAACAATGAGCAGTTCTTC; CDR3aa: CASSTGTVNNEQFF; abundance: -; v_gene: TRBV28; d_gene: TRBD1; j_gene: TRBJ2-1
CDR3nt: TGCAGCGCCACCGGAGGGGGGGGTGGCTACACCTTC; CDR3aa: CSATGGGGGYTF; abundance: -; v_gene: TRBV29-1; d_gene: -; j_gene: TRBJ1-2
CDR3nt: TGCGCCAGCAGCCCGTCGTCGAACACTGAAGCTTTCTTT; CDR3aa: CASSPSSNTEAFF; abundance: -; v_gene: TRBV5-1; d_gene: -; j_gene: TRBJ1-1
CDR3nt: TGTGCCAGCAGTTACTACGGGAGGCAAGAGACCCAGTACTTC; CDR3aa: CASSYYGRQETQYF; abundance: -; v_gene: TRBV6-5; d_gene: TRBD2; j_gene: TRBJ2-5
CDR3nt: TGTGCCAGCAGCGCGTCGGGACTAGCGCGCGATACGCAGTATTTT; CDR3aa: CASSASGLARDTQYF; abundance: few; v_gene: TRBV9; d_gene: TRBD2; j_gene: TRBJ2-3
CDR3nt: TGTGCCAGCAACTCCGGGTCCAATGAGGACATTCAGTACTTC; CDR3aa: CASNSGSNEDIQYF; abundance: few; v_gene: TRBV5-4; d_gene: -; j_gene: TRBJ2-4
CDR3nt: TGCGCCAGCAGAGTCCAGGGAATGGATGCTTTCTTT; CDR3aa: CASRVQGMDAFF; abundance: few; v_gene: TRBV23-1; d_gene: -; j_gene: TRBJ1-1
CDR3nt: TGTGCCAGCAGCTTAGCGGCAGGGGCGAACACAGATACGCAGTATTTT; CDR3aa: CASSLAAGANTDTQYF; abundance: -; v_gene: TRBV7-2; d_gene: -; j_gene: TRBJ2-3
CDR3nt: TGTGCCAGCCGCCTCTCGAGTTCTGGAAACACCATATATTTT; CDR3aa: CASRLSSSGNTIYF; abundance: once; v_gene: TRBV7-2; d_gene: -; j_gene: TRBJ1-3
CDR3nt: TGTGCCCTGGCTAGGGGCCCGTCCTCCTACAATGAGCAGTTCTTC; CDR3aa: CALARGPSSYNEQFF; abundance: -; v_gene: TRBV2; d_gene: -; j_gene: TRBJ2-1
CDR3nt: TGTGCCAGCAGCCCGGGACAGACCTACGAGCAGTACTTC; CDR3aa: CASSPGQTYEQYF; abundance: -; v_gene: TRBV21-1; d_gene: -; j_gene: TRBJ2-7
CDR3nt: TGTGCCATCAGTGAGACTGCAGGCGGGAGGGGAAATGAGCAGTTCTTC; CDR3aa: CAISETAGGRGNEQFF; abundance: few; v_gene: TRBV10-3; d_gene: TRBD2; j_gene: TRBJ2-1
CDR3nt: TGTGCCAGCAGTGTAGCAGGGGGCAACGAGCAGTACTTC; CDR3aa: CASSVAGGNEQYF; abundance: -; v_gene: TRBV28; d_gene: TRBD1; j_gene: TRBJ2-7
CDR3nt: TGTGCCAGCAGCTTAGGTCTTAGCGGCACAGATACGCAGTATTTT; CDR3aa: CASSLGLSGTDTQYF; abundance: -; v_gene: TRBV11-2; d_gene: -; j_gene: TRBJ2-3
CDR3nt: TGTGCCAGCAGCTTAGGTCCTACACCCCGAGGGTACAATGAGCAGTTCTTC; CDR3aa: CASSLGPTPRGYNEQFF; abundance: few; v_gene: TRBV7-9; d_gene: -; j_gene: TRBJ2-1
CDR3nt: TGCGCCAGCAGCTTGAACTCTGAAGCTTTCTTT; CDR3aa: CASSLNSEAFF; abundance: few; v_gene: TRBV5-1; d_gene: -; j_gene: TRBJ1-1
CDR3nt: TGTGCCAGCAGCTTAGGTTTTAGGGGGAGATACAATGAGCAGTTCTTC; CDR3aa: CASSLGFRGRYNEQFF; abundance: -; v_gene: TRBV13; d_gene: -; j_gene: TRBJ2-1
CDR3nt: TGTGCCAGCAGTCGCCTAGCGCGGGAAGGCTACACCTTC; CDR3aa: CASSRLAREGYTF; abundance: few; v_gene: TRBV28; d_gene: -; j_gene: TRBJ1-2
CDR3nt: TGTGCCAGCAGAGGGGGGACTAGCGATGAGCAGTTCTTC; CDR3aa: CASRGGTSDEQFF; abundance: few; v_gene: TRBV2; d_gene: TRBD2; j_gene: TRBJ2-1
CDR3nt: TGTGCCAGCAGCTTGTCCGGGCGGGTGAATTCACCCCTCCACTTT; CDR3aa: CASSLSGRVNSPLHF; abundance: few; v_gene: TRBV5-6; d_gene: -; j_gene: TRBJ1-6
CDR3nt: TGCGCCAGCAGCATGGGACAGGGATGGGATGAAGCTTTCTTT; CDR3aa: CASSMGQGWDEAFF; abundance: -; v_gene: TRBV5-1; d_gene: TRBD1; j_gene: TRBJ1-1
CDR3nt: TGTGCCAGTACCGACGGGCGGGGTGAGGGCTACACCTTC; CDR3aa: CASTDGRGEGYTF; abundance: few; v_gene: TRBV19; d_gene: -; j_gene: TRBJ1-2
CDR3nt: TGTGCCAGCAGTTTTACAGGGTCTAGCAATCAGCCCCAGCATTTT; CDR3aa: CASSFTGSSNQPQHF; abundance: -; v_gene: TRBV7-2; d_gene: -; j_gene: TRBJ1-5
CDR3nt: TGTGCCAGCCGAGGCCAGATTAAAAACATTCAGTACTTC; CDR3aa: CASRGQIKNIQYF; abundance: -; v_gene: TRBV7-2; d_gene: -; j_gene: TRBJ2-4
CDR3nt: TGCGCCAGCAGCTACCGGACTAGCGGGACCAATGAGCAGTTCTTC; CDR3aa: CASSYRTSGTNEQFF; abundance: few; v_gene: TRBV5-1; d_gene: TRBD2; j_gene: TRBJ2-1
CDR3nt: TGTGCCAGCAGCTTAGTGGCTAGCCCAGAGACCCAGTACTTC; CDR3aa: CASSLVASPETQYF; abundance: -; v_gene: TRBV7-2; d_gene: -; j_gene: TRBJ2-5
CDR3nt: TGTGCCTGGAGTTTTCTCCCCGGACACATAAACATTCAGTACTTC; CDR3aa: CAWSFLPGHINIQYF; abundance: few; v_gene: TRBV30; d_gene: -; j_gene: TRBJ2-4
CDR3nt: TGTGCCAGCAGTGAAGAAACTGATCAGCCCCAGCATTTT; CDR3aa: CASSEETDQPQHF; abundance: -; v_gene: TRBV2; d_gene: -; j_gene: TRBJ1-5
CDR3nt: TGTGCCAGCAGCTTCCGGGAAACAGGGAACGGTCACGAGCAGTACTTC; CDR3aa: CASSFRETGNGHEQYF; abundance: few; v_gene: TRBV9; d_gene: -; j_gene: TRBJ2-7
CDR3nt: TGTGCCAGCAGGGAGGACGGATACACTGAAGCTTTCTTT; CDR3aa: CASREDGYTEAFF; abundance: few; v_gene: TRBV2; d_gene: -; j_gene: TRBJ1-1
CDR3nt: TGTGCCAGCAGCTTAACGACAGGGGCTGAAGCTTTCTTT; CDR3aa: CASSLTTGAEAFF; abundance: -; v_gene: TRBV7-3; d_gene: TRBD1; j_gene: TRBJ1-1
CDR3nt: TGCAGCGTTGAGGCAGGCTCTGGGGCCAACGTCCTGACTTTC; CDR3aa: CSVEAGSGANVLTF; abundance: -; v_gene: TRBV29-1; d_gene: -; j_gene: TRBJ2-6
CDR3nt: TGTGCCAGCAGTGGACAGAACACTGAAGCTTTCTTT; CDR3aa: CASSGQNTEAFF; abundance: few; v_gene: TRBV2; d_gene: -; j_gene: TRBJ1-1
CDR3nt: TGTGCCAGCGCCGCCTTTAGCGGGAGTTTCAATGAGCAGTTCTTC; CDR3aa: CASAAFSGSFNEQFF; abundance: few; v_gene: TRBV9; d_gene: TRBD2; j_gene: TRBJ2-1
CDR3nt: TGTGCCAGCAGCCGGGACAGGGGGACAGATACGCAGTATTTT; CDR3aa: CASSRDRGTDTQYF; abundance: -; v_gene: TRBV7-2; d_gene: TRBD1; j_gene: TRBJ2-3
CDR3nt: TGTGCCAGCAGTCTGTCCGGGACTAGAGATGAGCAGTTCTTC; CDR3aa: CASSLSGTRDEQFF; abundance: -; v_gene: TRBV7-3; d_gene: TRBD2; j_gene: TRBJ2-1
CDR3nt: TGTGCCAGCAGTTTTGTGGGAGTCTACGAGCAGTACTTC; CDR3aa: CASSFVGVYEQYF; abundance: -; v_gene: TRBV28; d_gene: -; j_gene: TRBJ2-7
CDR3nt: TGTGCCAGCAGCGTACGGGACAGGGTGGGAGAGACCCAGTACTTC; CDR3aa: CASSVRDRVGETQYF; abundance: -; v_gene: TRBV9; d_gene: TRBD1; j_gene: TRBJ2-5
CDR3nt: TGCGCCAGCAGCCAAGTGGGAGGTCCGGGGCCTCTGGTGAATGGCTACACCTTC; CDR3aa: CASSQVGGPGPLVNGYTF; abundance: -; v_gene: TRBV4-1; d_gene: -; j_gene: TRBJ1-2
CDR3nt: TGTGCCAGCGACCAGCGAGGGGGCATAGATGCTTTCTTT; CDR3aa: CASDQRGGIDAFF; abundance: few; v_gene: TRBV18; d_gene: TRBD1; j_gene: TRBJ1-1
CDR3nt: TGCGCCAGCAGCTTCGGGGTAGCGGACGAGCAGTACTTC; CDR3aa: CASSFGVADEQYF; abundance: -; v_gene: TRBV5-1; d_gene: -; j_gene: TRBJ2-7
CDR3nt: TGTGCCAGCAGCCGTACGGGACAGGGGGCGTACAATGAGCAGTTCTTC; CDR3aa: CASSRTGQGAYNEQFF; abundance: -; v_gene: TRBV5-4; d_gene: TRBD1; j_gene: TRBJ2-1
CDR3nt: TGTGCCAGCAGTGATACCGGGGACTCCTACGAGCAGTACTTC; CDR3aa: CASSDTGDSYEQYF; abundance: -; v_gene: TRBV7-2; d_gene: -; j_gene: TRBJ2-7